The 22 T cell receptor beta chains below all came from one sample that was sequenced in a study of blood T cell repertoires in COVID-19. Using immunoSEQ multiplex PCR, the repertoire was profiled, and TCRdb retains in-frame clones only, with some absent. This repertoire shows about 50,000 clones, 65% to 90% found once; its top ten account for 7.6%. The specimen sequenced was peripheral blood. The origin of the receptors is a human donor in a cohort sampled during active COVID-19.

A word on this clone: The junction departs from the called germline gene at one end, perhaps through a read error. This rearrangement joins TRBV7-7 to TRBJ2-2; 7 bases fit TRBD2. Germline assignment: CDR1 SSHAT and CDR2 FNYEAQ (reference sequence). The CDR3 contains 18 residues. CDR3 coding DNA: TGTGCTAGCAGCTTAGAGTTGGGTCGACGGGGGGACACCGGGGAGCTGTTTTTT. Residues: CASSLELGRRGDTGELFF.

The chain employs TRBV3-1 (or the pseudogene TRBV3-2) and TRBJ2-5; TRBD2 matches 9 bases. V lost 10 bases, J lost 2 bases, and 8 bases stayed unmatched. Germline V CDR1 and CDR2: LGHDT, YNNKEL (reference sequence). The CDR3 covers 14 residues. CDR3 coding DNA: TGTGCCACCCTTAGCGGGAGTAATCAAGAGACCCAGTACTTC. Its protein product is CATLSGSNQETQYF.

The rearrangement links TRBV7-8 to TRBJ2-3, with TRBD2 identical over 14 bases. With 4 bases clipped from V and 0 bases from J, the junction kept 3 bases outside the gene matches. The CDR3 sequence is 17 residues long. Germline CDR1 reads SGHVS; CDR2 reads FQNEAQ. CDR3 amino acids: CASSSRLAGGSTDTQYF. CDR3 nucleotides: TGTGCCAGCAGCTCACGACTAGCGGGAGGGAGCACAGATACGCAGTATTTT.

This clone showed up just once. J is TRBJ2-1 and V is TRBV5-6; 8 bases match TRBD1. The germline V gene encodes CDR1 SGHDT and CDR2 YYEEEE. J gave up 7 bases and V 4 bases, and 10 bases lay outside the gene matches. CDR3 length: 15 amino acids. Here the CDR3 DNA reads TGTGCCAGCAGCCGTGGGACAGGAGGGCTGAATGAGCAGTTCTTC. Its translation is CASSRGTGGLNEQFF.

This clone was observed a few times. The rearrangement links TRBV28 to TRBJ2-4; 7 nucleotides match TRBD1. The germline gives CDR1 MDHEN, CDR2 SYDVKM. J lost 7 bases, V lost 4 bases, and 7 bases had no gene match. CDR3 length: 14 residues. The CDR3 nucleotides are TGTGCCAGCAGTTCCCACAACAGGGGTAACATTCAGTACTTC. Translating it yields CASSSHNRGNIQYF.

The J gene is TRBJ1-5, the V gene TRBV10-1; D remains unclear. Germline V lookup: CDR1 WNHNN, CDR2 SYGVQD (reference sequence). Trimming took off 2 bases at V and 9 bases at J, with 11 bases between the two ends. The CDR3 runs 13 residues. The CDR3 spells CASSETAARPQHF. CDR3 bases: TGCGCCAGCAGTGAGACCGCTGCGAGGCCCCAGCATTTT.

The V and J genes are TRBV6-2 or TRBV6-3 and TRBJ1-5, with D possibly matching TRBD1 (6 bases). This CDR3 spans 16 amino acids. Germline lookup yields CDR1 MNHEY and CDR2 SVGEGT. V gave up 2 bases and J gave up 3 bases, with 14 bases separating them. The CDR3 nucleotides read TGTGCCAGCAGTTACCCCGGACAGAAAGACAATCAGCCCCAGCATTTT. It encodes CASSYPGQKDNQPQHF.

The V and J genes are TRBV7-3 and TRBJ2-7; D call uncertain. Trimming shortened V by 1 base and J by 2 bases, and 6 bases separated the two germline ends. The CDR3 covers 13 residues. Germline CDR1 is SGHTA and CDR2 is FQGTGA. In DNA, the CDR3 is TGTGCCAGCAGCTTAAGTCCTCCCTACGAGCAGTACTTC. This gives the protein CASSLSPPYEQYF.

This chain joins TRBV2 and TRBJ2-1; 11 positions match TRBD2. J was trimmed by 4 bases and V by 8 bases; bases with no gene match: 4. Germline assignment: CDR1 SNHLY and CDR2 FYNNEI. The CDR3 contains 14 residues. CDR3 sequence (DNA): TGTGCCAGCGGGAGACTAGCGGGATACAATGAGCAGTTCTTC. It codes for CASGRLAGYNEQFF.

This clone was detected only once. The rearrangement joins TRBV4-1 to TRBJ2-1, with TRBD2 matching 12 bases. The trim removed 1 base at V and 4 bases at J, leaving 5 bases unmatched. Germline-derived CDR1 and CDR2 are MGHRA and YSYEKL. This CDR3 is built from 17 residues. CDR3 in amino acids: CASSQGLAGVSYNEQFF. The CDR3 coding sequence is TGCGCCAGCAGCCAAGGACTAGCGGGAGTCTCATACAATGAGCAGTTCTTC.

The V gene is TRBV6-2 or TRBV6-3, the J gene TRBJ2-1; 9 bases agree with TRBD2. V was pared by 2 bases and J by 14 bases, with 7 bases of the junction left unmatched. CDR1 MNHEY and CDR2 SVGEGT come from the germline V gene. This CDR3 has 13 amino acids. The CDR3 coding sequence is TGTGCCAGCAGTTACGACGCGGGAGGGCAAAAGTTCTTC. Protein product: CASSYDAGGQKFF.

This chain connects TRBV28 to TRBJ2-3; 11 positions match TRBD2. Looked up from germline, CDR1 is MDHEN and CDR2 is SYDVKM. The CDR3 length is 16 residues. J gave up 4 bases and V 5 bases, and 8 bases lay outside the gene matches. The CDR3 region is CASSHLAGGVADTQYF. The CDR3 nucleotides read TGTGCCAGCAGTCATCTAGCGGGAGGTGTTGCAGATACGCAGTATTTT. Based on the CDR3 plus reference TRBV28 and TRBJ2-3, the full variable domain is DVKVTQSSRYLVKRTGEKVFLECVQDMDHENMFWYRQDPGLGLRLIYFSYDVKMKEKGDIPEGYSVSREKKERFSLILESASTNQTSMYLCASSHLAGGVADTQYFGPGTRLTVL.

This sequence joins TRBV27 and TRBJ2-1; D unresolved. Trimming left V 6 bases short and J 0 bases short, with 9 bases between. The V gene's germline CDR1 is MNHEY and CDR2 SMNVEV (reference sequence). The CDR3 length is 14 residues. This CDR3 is CASSDKSSYNEQFF. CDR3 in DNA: TGTGCCAGCAGCGACAAGAGCTCCTACAATGAGCAGTTCTTC.

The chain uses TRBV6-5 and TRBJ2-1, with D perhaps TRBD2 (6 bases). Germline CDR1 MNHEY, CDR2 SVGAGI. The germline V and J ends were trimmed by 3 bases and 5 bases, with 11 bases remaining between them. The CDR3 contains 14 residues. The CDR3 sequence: CASSYVAANNEQFF. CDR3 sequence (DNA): TGTGCCAGCAGTTATGTAGCGGCAAACAATGAGCAGTTCTTC.

The CDR3 coding sequence is TGTGCCAGCACCTTCACGACTACCTCCTACGAGCAGTACTTC. This sequence encodes CASTFTTTSYEQYF. V usage is TRBV11-2 and J usage is TRBJ2-7, with a possible D match to TRBD2 (5 bases). CDR1 SGHAT and CDR2 FQNNGV come from the germline V gene. The V end was cut by 7 bases, the J end by 0 bases, with 13 bases between. The CDR3 contains 14 residues. Full variable domain (missing parts from reference TRBV11-2 and TRBJ2-7): EAGVAQSPRYKIIEKRQSVAFWCNPISGHATLYWYQQILGQGPKLLIQFQNNGVVDDSQLPKDRFSAERLKGVDSTLKIQPAKLEDSAVYLCASTFTTTSYEQYFGPGTRLTVT.

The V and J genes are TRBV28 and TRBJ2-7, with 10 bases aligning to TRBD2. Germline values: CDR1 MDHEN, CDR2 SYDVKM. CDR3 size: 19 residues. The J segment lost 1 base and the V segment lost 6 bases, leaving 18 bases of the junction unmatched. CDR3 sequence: CASSPIPGLATTRSYEQYF. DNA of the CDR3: TGTGCCAGCAGCCCCATACCGGGACTAGCGACTACAAGATCCTACGAGCAGTACTTC.

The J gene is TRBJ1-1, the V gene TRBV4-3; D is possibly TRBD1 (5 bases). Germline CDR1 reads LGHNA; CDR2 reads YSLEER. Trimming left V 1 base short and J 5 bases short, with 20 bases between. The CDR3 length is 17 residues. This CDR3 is CASSQGVLGRARTEAFF. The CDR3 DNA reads TGCGCCAGCAGCCAAGGGGTTCTAGGCAGGGCGAGGACTGAAGCTTTCTTT.

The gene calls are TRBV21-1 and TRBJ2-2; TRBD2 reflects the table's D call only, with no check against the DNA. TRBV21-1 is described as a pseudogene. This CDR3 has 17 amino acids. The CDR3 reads CASSKVERLSNTGELFF. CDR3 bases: TGTGCCAGCAGCAAAGTCGAGCGGCTATCGAACACCGGGGAGCTGTTTTTT.

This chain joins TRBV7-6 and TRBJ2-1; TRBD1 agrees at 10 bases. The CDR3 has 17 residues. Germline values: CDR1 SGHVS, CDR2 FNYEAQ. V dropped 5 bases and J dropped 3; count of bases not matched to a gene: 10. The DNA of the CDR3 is TGTGCCAGCAGCGTAAACTCGTGGACAGGGGGCTACAATGAGCAGTTCTTC. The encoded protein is CASSVNSWTGGYNEQFF.

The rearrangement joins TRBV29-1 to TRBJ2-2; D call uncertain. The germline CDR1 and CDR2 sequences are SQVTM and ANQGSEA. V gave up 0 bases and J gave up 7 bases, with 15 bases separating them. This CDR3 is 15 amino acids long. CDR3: CSVEDLSGYNGELFF. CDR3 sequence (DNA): TGCAGCGTTGAAGATTTATCCGGGTACAACGGGGAGCTGTTTTTT.

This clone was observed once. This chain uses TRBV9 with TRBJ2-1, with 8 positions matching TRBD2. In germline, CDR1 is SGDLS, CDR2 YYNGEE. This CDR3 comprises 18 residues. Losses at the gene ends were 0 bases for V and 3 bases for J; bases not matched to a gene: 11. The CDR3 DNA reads TGTGCCAGCAGCGTAGCCACCAGCACTAGCGGTCTCTACAATGAGCAGTTCTTC. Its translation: CASSVATSTSGLYNEQFF.

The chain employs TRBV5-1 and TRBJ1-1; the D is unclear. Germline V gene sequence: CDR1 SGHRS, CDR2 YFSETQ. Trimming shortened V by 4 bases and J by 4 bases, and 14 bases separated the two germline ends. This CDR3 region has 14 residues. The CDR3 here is CASSPYGGSTEAFF. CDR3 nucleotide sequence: TGCGCCAGCAGCCCCTACGGAGGGAGCACTGAAGCTTTCTTT.